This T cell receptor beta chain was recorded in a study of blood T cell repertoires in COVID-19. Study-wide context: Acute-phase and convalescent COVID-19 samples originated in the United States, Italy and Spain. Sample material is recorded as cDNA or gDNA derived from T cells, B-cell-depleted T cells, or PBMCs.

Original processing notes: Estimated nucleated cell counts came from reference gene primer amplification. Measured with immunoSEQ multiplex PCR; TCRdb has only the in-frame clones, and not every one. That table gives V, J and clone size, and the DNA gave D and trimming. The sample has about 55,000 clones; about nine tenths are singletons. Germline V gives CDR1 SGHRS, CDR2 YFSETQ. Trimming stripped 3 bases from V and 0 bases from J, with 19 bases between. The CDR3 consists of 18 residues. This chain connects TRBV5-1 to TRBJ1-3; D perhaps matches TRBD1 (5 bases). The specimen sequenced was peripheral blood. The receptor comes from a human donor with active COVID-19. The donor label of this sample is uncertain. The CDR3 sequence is CASSSKGQDSYSGNTIYF. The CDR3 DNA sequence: TGCGCCAGCAGCTCTAAAGGACAAGACAGTTACTCTGGAAACACCATATATTTT.